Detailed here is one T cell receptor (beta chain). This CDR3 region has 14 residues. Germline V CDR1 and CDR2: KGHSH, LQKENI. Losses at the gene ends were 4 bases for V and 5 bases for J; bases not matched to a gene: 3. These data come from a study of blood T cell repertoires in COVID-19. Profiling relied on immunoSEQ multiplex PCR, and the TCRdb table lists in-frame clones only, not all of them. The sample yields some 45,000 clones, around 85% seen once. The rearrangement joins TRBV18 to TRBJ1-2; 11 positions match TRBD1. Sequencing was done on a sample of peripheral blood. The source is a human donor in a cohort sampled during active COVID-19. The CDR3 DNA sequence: TGTGCCAGCTCACGGGACAGGGGGAATTATGGCTACACCTTC. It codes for CASSRDRGNYGYTF.